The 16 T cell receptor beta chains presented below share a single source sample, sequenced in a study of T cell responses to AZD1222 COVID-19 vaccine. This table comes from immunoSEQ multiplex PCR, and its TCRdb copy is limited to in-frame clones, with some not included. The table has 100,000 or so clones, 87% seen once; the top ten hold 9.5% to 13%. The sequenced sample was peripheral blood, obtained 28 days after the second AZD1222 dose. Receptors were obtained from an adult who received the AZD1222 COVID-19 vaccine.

The CDR3 spells CASSQVQGLDEQYF. In nucleotides, the CDR3 is TGTGCCAGCAGCCAAGTACAGGGGCTCGACGAGCAGTACTTC. This rearrangement joins TRBV4-2 to TRBJ2-7, with TRBD1 matching over 7 bases. The CDR3 is made up of 14 amino acids. Germline V gene data show CDR1 as LGHNA and CDR2 as YNFKEQ. The V gene end was trimmed by 1 base and the J gene end by 5 bases; junction bases not matched to a gene: 5.

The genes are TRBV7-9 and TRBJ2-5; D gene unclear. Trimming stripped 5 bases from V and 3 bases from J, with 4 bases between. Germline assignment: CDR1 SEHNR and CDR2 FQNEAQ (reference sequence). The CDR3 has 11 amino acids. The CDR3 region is CASSAEETQYF. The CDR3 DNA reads TGTGCCAGCAGCGCGGAAGAGACCCAGTACTTC.

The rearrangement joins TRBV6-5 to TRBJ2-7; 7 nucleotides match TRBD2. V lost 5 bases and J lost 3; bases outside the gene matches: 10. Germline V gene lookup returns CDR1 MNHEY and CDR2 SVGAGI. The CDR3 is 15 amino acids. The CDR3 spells CASSRPGGLNYEQYF. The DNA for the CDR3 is TGTGCCAGCAGTCGCCCCGGGGGGTTAAACTACGAGCAGTACTTC.

The CDR3 region has the DNA TGTGCCAGCAGTCCAGGACCTAGCGGGGGGTACAATGAGCAGTTCTTC. Amino acids: CASSPGPSGGYNEQFF. This chain links TRBV27 with TRBJ2-1; 11 bases line up with TRBD2. The length of the CDR3 is 16 residues. The trim removed 5 bases at V and 4 bases at J, leaving 7 bases unmatched. Germline V gene data show CDR1 as MNHEY and CDR2 as SMNVEV (reference sequence).

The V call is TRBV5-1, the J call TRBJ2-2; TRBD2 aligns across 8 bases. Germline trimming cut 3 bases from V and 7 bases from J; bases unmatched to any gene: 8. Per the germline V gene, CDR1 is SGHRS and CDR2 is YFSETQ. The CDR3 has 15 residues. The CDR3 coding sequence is TGCGCCAGCAGCTCGGTAGTAGCGGGGAGCGGGGAGCTGTTTTTT. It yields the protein CASSSVVAGSGELFF.

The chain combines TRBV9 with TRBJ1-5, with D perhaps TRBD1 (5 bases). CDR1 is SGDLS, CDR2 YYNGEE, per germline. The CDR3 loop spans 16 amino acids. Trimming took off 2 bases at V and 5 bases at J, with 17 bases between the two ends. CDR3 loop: CASSVGGPGLDQPQHF. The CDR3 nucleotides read TGTGCCAGCAGCGTTGGGGGACCGGGGTTGGATCAGCCCCAGCATTTT.

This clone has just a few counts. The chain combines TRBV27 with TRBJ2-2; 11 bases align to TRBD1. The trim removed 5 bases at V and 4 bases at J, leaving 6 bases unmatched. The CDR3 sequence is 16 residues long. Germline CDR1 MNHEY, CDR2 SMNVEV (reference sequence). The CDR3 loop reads CASSARTGGFTGELFF. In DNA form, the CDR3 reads TGTGCCAGCAGTGCACGGACAGGGGGCTTCACCGGGGAGCTGTTTTTT.

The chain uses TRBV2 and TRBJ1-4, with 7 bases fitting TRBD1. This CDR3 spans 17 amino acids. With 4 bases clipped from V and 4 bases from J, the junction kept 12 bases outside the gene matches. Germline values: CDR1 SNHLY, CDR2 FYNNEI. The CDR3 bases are TGTGCCAGCAGTGGCAGAAGGGACAGCCTAATTAATGAAAAACTGTTTTTT. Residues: CASSGRRDSLINEKLFF.

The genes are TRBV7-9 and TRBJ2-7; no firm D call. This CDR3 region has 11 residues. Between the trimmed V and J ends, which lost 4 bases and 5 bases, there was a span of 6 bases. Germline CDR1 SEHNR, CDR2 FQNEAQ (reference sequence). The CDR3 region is CASSYSNEQYF. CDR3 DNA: TGTGCCAGCAGCTACAGTAACGAGCAGTACTTC.

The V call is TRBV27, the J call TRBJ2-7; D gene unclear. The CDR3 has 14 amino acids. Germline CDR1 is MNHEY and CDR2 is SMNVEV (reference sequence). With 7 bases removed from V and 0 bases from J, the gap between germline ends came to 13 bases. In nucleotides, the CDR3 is TGTGCCAGCACCCCCTCGGTGAACTCCTACGAGCAGTACTTC. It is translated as CASTPSVNSYEQYF.

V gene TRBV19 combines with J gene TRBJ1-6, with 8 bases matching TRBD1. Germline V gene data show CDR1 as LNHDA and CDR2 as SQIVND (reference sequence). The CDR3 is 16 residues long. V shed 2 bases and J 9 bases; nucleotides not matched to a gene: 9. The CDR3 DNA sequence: TGTGCCAGTAGTATAAACCAGGGGGCAGCGTTTTCACCCCTCCACTTT. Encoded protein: CASSINQGAAFSPLHF.

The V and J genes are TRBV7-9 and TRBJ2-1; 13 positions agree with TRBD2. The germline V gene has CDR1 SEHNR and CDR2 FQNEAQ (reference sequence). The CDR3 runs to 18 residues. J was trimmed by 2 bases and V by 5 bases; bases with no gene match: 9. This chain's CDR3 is CASSPGLAGANPYNEQFF. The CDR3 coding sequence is TGTGCCAGCAGCCCCGGACTAGCGGGAGCTAACCCCTACAATGAGCAGTTCTTC.

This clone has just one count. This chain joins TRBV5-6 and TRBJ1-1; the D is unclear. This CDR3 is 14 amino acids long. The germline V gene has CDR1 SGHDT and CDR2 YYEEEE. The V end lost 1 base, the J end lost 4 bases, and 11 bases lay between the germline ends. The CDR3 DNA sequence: TGTGCCAGCAGCTTGAGGGTCGTGGGCACTGAAGCTTTCTTT. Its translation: CASSLRVVGTEAFF.

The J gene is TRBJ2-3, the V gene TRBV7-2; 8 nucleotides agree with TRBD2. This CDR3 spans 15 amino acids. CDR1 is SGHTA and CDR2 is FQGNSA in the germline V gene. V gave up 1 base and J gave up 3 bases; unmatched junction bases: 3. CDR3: CASSLDGTRTDTQYF. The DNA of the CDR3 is TGTGCCAGCAGCTTAGACGGGACTAGAACAGATACGCAGTATTTT.

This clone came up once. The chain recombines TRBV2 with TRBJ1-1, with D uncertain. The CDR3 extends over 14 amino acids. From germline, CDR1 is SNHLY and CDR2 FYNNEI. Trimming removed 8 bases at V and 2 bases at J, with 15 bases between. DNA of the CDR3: TGTGCCAGCCGGTGGGAGGGCATTAACACTGAAGCTTTCTTT. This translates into CASRWEGINTEAFF.

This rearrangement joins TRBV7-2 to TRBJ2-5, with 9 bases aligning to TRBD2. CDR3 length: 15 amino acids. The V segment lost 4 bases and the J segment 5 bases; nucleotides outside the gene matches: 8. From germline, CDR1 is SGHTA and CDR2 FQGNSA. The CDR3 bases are TGTGCCAGCAGCTCCTCCGGGACTAGCATTGAGACCCAGTACTTC. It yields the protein CASSSSGTSIETQYF.